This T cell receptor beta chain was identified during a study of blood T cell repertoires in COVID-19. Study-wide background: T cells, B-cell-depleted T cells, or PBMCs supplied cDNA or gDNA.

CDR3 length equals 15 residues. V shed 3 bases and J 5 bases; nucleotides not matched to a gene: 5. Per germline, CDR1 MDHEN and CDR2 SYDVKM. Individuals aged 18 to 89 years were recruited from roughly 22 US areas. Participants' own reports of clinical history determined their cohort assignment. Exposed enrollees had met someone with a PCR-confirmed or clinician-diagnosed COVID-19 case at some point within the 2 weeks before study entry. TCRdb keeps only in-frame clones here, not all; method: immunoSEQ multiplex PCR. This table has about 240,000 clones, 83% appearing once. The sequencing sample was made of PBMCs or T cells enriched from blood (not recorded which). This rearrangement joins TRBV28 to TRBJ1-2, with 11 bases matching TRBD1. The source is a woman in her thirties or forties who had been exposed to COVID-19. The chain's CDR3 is CASSFRDRGTYGYTF. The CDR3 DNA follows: TGTGCCAGCAGTTTCCGGGACAGGGGGACTTATGGCTACACCTTC.